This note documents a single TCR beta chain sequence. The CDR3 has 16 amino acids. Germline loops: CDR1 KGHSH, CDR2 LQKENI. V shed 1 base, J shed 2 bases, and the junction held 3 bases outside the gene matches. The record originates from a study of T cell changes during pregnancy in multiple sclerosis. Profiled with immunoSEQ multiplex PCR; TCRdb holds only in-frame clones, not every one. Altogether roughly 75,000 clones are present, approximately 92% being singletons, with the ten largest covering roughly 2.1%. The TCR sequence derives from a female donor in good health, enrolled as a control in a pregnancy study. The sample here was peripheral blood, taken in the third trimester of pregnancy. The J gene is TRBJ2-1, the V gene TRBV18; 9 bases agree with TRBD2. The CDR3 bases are TGTGCCAGCTCACCACTGGGGACTAGCCCCTACAATGAGCAGTTCTTC. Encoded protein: CASSPLGTSPYNEQFF.